This paragraph reports one T cell receptor beta chain. This sample is part of a study of cytomegalovirus exposure and HLA in healthy donors. Trimming took off 1 base at V and 2 bases at J, with 15 bases between the two ends. Per germline, CDR1 SGHKS and CDR2 YYEKEE (reference sequence). The CDR3 runs 16 residues. Amplification used 60 Vbeta primers and 13 Jbeta primers. TCRdb's copy holds only in-frame clones and misses some; the assay was immunoSEQ multiplex PCR. The sample lists 60,000 or so clones, about 72% occurring once. The chain combines TRBV5-5 with TRBJ1-1; TRBD1 might be the D (6 bases). This receptor was obtained from a woman aged 40 to 55 in good health and CMV-seropositive. Sequences were obtained from PBMCs. CDR3 amino acids: CASSLWIGQTNTEAFF. The CDR3 DNA reads as TGTGCCAGCAGCTTGTGGATAGGACAGACAAACACTGAAGCTTTCTTT.